One and the same sample provided the 24 T cell receptor beta chains below, sequenced in a study of OX40 agonist ivuxolimab in advanced cancers. Sequencing was performed with immunoSEQ multiplex PCR; in TCRdb, only in-frame clones are kept and a portion is missing. The table has tens of thousands of clones, 84% seen once. Specimen: CD4+ or CD8+ T cells sorted from blood, collected in a trial of the OX40 agonist ivuxolimab. The origin of the receptors is an adult with an advanced solid tumor such as melanoma, head and neck, liver or kidney cancer.

The chain links TRBV25-1 to TRBJ2-2; 8 bases agree with TRBD1. CDR1 and CDR2 (germline): MGHDK, SYGVNS. The CDR3 sequence is 15 residues long. V lost 2 bases, J lost 10 bases, and 9 bases stayed unmatched. The CDR3 loop reads CASSELGTGVEELFF. In DNA form, the CDR3 reads TGTGCCAGCAGTGAACTAGGGACAGGCGTCGAGGAGCTGTTTTTT.

The chain employs TRBV30 and TRBJ2-3; 9 bases are a match to TRBD2. The CDR3 is made up of 16 amino acids. Germline V gene data show CDR1 as GTSNPN and CDR2 as SVGIG (reference sequence). V was clipped by 7 bases and J by 4 bases; unmatched bases: 15. DNA for the CDR3: TGTGCCTCGATTGGCAGGCGGGGGGGCGGCGCAGATACGCAGTATTTT. Amino acid sequence: CASIGRRGGGADTQYF.

The chain couples TRBV5-4 to TRBJ1-4; D gene unclear. Deletions cut 1 base from V and 0 bases from J, with 7 bases between. This CDR3 spans 15 amino acids. Germline V CDR1 and CDR2: SGHNT, YYREEE (reference sequence). The CDR3 loop is CASSLPGSTNEKLFF. In nucleotides, the CDR3 is TGTGCCAGCAGCTTGCCAGGTTCAACTAATGAAAAACTGTTTTTT.

The chain carries TRBV5-6 and TRBJ1-1; possible D gene TRBD1, 5 bases. Germline V gene data show CDR1 as SGHDT and CDR2 as YYEEEE. The CDR3 is 14 amino acids. Trimming pared 2 bases from V and 1 base from J, leaving 9 bases between. CDR3 residues: CASSFAGQNTEAFF. For the CDR3, the DNA is TGTGCCAGCAGCTTCGCCGGACAGAACACTGAAGCTTTCTTT.

In its sample, this clone was seen once. The V and J genes are TRBV5-4 and TRBJ2-1, with TRBD2 identical over 7 bases. Unmatched junction bases numbered 6, after V lost 3 bases and J lost 9 bases. This CDR3 is 13 amino acids long. Germline CDR1 and CDR2: SGHNT and YYREEE (reference sequence). Written as DNA, the CDR3 is TGTGCCAGCAGCTGGGAAGGCGGGGGTGAGCAGTTCTTC. Its translation: CASSWEGGGEQFF.

This sequence joins TRBV7-2 and TRBJ2-7; D possibly corresponds to TRBD2 (5 bases). This CDR3 is 14 amino acids long. With 1 base removed from V and 3 bases from J, the gap between germline ends came to 10 bases. CDR1 is SGHTA, CDR2 FQGNSA, per germline. DNA of the CDR3: TGTGCCAGCAGCTTAGGGGGAGCGTACTACGAGCAGTACGTC. It yields the protein CASSLGGAYYEQYV.

This clone has just a few counts. The rearrangement links TRBV18 to TRBJ2-7, with 8 bases matching TRBD2. The length of the CDR3 is 15 residues. Germline CDR1 and CDR2: KGHSH and LQKENI. Trimming removed 2 bases from V and 1 base from J; junction bases left unmatched: 4. CDR3 DNA sequence: TGTGCCAGCTCACCAATCCAGCGGGGGTCCTACGAGCAGTACTTC. Protein sequence: CASSPIQRGSYEQYF.

This clone was observed once. The V call is TRBV7-9, the J call TRBJ1-4; D is undetermined. The germline CDR1 and CDR2 sequences are SEHNR and FQNEAQ (reference sequence). Trimming stripped 5 bases from V and 1 base from J, with 14 bases between. The CDR3 is made up of 16 amino acids. The CDR3 DNA reads TGTGCCAGCAGCCCGTCCTCCGTCCTAACTAATGAAAAACTGTTTTTT. It encodes CASSPSSVLTNEKLFF.

The table lists this clone with many counts. CDR3 in amino acids: CATRQTNTEAFF. DNA of the CDR3: TGTGCCACTAGACAGACGAACACTGAAGCTTTCTTT. The chain recombines TRBV7-2 with TRBJ1-1, with D maybe TRBD1 (5 bases). Germline V gene data show CDR1 as SGHTA and CDR2 as FQGNSA. Trimming pared 10 bases from V and 1 base from J, leaving 10 bases between. CDR3 length: 12 amino acids.

The rearrangement joins TRBV4-1 to TRBJ2-5, with D perhaps TRBD1 (5 bases). Matching the DNA end better, TRBJ2-7 makes the J call doubtful. There are 15 residues in the CDR3. Germline loops: CDR1 MGHRA, CDR2 YSYEKL. CDR3 sequence: CASSQADRTPYEQYF. CDR3 in DNA: TGCGCCAGCAGCCAAGCTGACAGAACTCCCTACGAGCAGTACTTC.

This chain connects TRBV7-9 to TRBJ2-1; 7 bases match TRBD2. V dropped 3 bases and J dropped 8; count of bases not matched to a gene: 13. Per germline, CDR1 SEHNR and CDR2 FQNEAQ (reference sequence). CDR3 size: 16 residues. CDR3 residues: CASSLGGKALNDEQFF. CDR3 in DNA: TGTGCCAGCAGCTTGGGAGGGAAGGCCTTAAATGATGAGCAGTTCTTC. The whole variable domain, remainder taken from reference TRBV7-9 and TRBJ2-1, is DTGVSQNPRHKITKRGQNVTFRCDPISEHNRLYWYRQTLGQGPEFLTYFQNEAQLEKSRLLSDRFSAERPKGSFSTLEIQRTEQGDSAMYLCASSLGGKALNDEQFFGPGTRLTVL.

This clone is categorized as medium-sized. This chain's CDR3 is CASSEAISVNLGYTF. The CDR3, as DNA: TGTGCCAGCAGTGAAGCGATAAGTGTTAATCTTGGCTACACCTTC. V and J are TRBV6-1 and TRBJ1-2; D not certain. This CDR3 is 15 amino acids long. Germline CDR1 reads MNHNS; CDR2 reads SASEGT. V dropped 0 bases and J dropped 7 bases, with 15 bases sitting between them.

This clone was counted only a few times. The gene calls are TRBV30 and TRBJ1-1; D is ambiguous. With 7 bases removed from V and 5 bases from J, the gap between germline ends came to 11 bases. The length of the CDR3 is 11 residues. Looked up from germline, CDR1 is GTSNPN and CDR2 is SVGIG (reference sequence). Written as DNA, the CDR3 is TGTGCCTCCCGGTTGGAGACTGAAGCTTTCTTT. The encoded protein is CASRLETEAFF. Full variable domain (remainder filled in from reference TRBV30 and TRBJ1-1): SQTIHQWPATLVQPVGSPLSLECTVEGTSNPNLYWYRQAAGRGLQLLFYSVGIGQISSEVPQNLSASRPQDRQFILSSKKLLLSDSGFYLCASRLETEAFFGQGTRLTVV.

The chain has TRBV11-2 and TRBJ2-2; maybe TRBD1 (5 bases). Germline lookup yields CDR1 SGHAT and CDR2 FQNNGV. With 0 bases removed from V and 2 bases from J, the gap between germline ends came to 10 bases. The CDR3 length is 16 residues. For the CDR3, the DNA is TGTGCCAGCAGCTTAGAAGGGGTTCCCAACACCGGGGAGCTGTTTTTT. Encoded protein: CASSLEGVPNTGELFF.

The rearrangement joins TRBV7-3 to TRBJ1-1; 8 bases agree with TRBD1. In germline, CDR1 is SGHTA, CDR2 FQGTGA. V shed 4 bases and J 8 bases; nucleotides not matched to a gene: 3. The CDR3 is 12 residues long. CDR3 in DNA: TGTGCCAGCAGCTACTCAGGGGGCGAAGCTTTCTTT. This codes for CASSYSGGEAFF.

The chain's CDR3 is CASTPGGPYNQPQHF. The CDR3 DNA is TGTGCCAGTACTCCAGGGGGGCCTTACAATCAGCCCCAGCATTTT. The chain recombines TRBV19 with TRBJ1-5, with 7 bases identical to TRBD1. Germline V gene data show CDR1 as LNHDA and CDR2 as SQIVND (reference sequence). This CDR3 is 15 amino acids long. J gave up 3 bases and V 7 bases, and 9 bases lay outside the gene matches.

The sample holds a few counts of this clone. The V gene is TRBV5-4, the J gene TRBJ2-3; D ambiguous. V lost 1 base and J lost 4, with 7 bases in between. The CDR3 totals 13 residues. Germline CDR1 is SGHNT and CDR2 is YYREEE (reference sequence). This chain's CDR3 is CASSLSGADTQYF. In DNA, the CDR3 is TGTGCCAGCAGCTTGTCTGGTGCAGATACGCAGTATTTT.

The genes are TRBV29-1 and TRBJ1-3; TRBD1 agrees at 7 bases. Germline-derived CDR1 and CDR2 are SQVTM and ANQGSEA. The CDR3 length is 14 residues. V trimming: 4 bases; J trimming: 2 bases; junction bases outside the gene matches: 5. The CDR3 spells CSVATGTTGNTIYF. The CDR3 DNA sequence: TGCAGCGTTGCGACAGGGACTACTGGAAACACCATATATTTT.

This clone has only a few counts. The rearrangement joins TRBV7-9 to TRBJ1-2; D is undetermined. The CDR3 is made up of 14 amino acids. The V gene's germline CDR1 is SEHNR and CDR2 FQNEAQ (reference sequence). The V and J ends lost 5 bases and 6 bases respectively, with 16 bases between them. The CDR3 sequence: CASSPTFDTNGYTF. CDR3 bases: TGTGCCAGCAGCCCGACTTTTGACACCAATGGCTACACCTTC.

The chain links TRBV7-8 to TRBJ2-2; 7 positions agree with TRBD2. The CDR3 runs 20 residues. Germline CDR1 is SGHVS and CDR2 is FQNEAQ. V was pared by 3 bases and J by 4 bases, with 20 bases of the junction left unmatched. CDR3 protein: CASSLRSSGYWGSRTGELFF. The DNA for the CDR3 is TGTGCCAGCAGCTTGCGGTCTAGCGGTTACTGGGGGTCGCGCACCGGGGAGCTGTTTTTT.

The J gene is TRBJ2-5, the V gene TRBV5-4; TRBD2 matches 10 bases. J was trimmed by 5 bases and V by 4 bases; bases with no gene match: 5. This CDR3 has 14 amino acids. The germline gives CDR1 SGHNT, CDR2 YYREEE (reference sequence). CDR3 protein: CASSAGTSDETQYF. The CDR3 coding sequence is TGTGCCAGCAGCGCTGGGACTAGCGACGAGACCCAGTACTTC.

V gene TRBV5-5 combines with J gene TRBJ2-7; D is unclear. Looked up from germline, CDR1 is SGHKS and CDR2 is YYEKEE (reference sequence). The CDR3 totals 13 residues. In nucleotides, the CDR3 is TGTGCCAGCAGCTTGCAAACTGGCTACGAGCGGTACGTC. Translating gives CASSLQTGYERYV.

The chain recombines TRBV6-5 with TRBJ1-6; D may be TRBD1 (5 bases). The CDR3 extends over 16 amino acids. Looked up from germline, CDR1 is MNHEY and CDR2 is SVGAGI. Trimming left V 2 bases short and J 0 bases short, with 8 bases between. This CDR3 is CASSYAGSSYNSPLHF. CDR3 DNA sequence: TGTGCCAGCAGTTACGCAGGGAGCTCCTATAATTCACCCCTCCACTTT.

This chain connects TRBV6-1 to TRBJ2-2, with D possibly being TRBD1 (5 bases). CDR3 length: 14 residues. The V gene lost 5 bases and the J gene lost 2 bases, with 9 bases spanning the gap. The germline gives CDR1 MNHNS, CDR2 SASEGT. CDR3 protein: CASSLRTNTGELFF. CDR3 DNA sequence: TGTGCCAGCAGTCTCAGGACAAACACCGGGGAGCTGTTTTTT.